The 31 T cell receptor beta chains below come from one sample, sequenced in a study of OX40 agonist ivuxolimab in advanced cancers. Method: immunoSEQ multiplex PCR; TCRdb's copy keeps in-frame clones and lacks some. The sample gives tens of thousands of clones, 65% to 85% of which show up once; less than 0.9% is in the top ten. This specimen was CD4+ or CD8+ T cells sorted from blood, taken in a trial of the OX40 agonist ivuxolimab. Receptors were obtained from an adult with an advanced solid tumor such as melanoma, head and neck, liver or kidney cancer.

The chain employs TRBV6-5 and TRBJ1-6, with D maybe TRBD1 (5 bases). Germline loops: CDR1 MNHEY, CDR2 SVGAGI. Between the trimmed V and J ends, which lost 4 bases and 0 bases, there was a span of 10 bases. CDR3 length: 16 amino acids. CDR3 DNA: TGTGCCAGCAGTTCGGGGGTCAGCTCCTATAATTCACCCCTCCACTTT. This translates into CASSSGVSSYNSPLHF.

The chain links TRBV5-4 to TRBJ2-7; no definite D call. Trimming pared 2 bases from V and 1 base from J, leaving 7 bases between. CDR3 length: 13 amino acids. Germline CDR1 SGHNT, CDR2 YYREEE (reference sequence). CDR3 sequence: CASSFLGSYEQYF. CDR3 nucleotides: TGTGCCAGCAGCTTCTTGGGGTCCTACGAGCAGTACTTC.

This clone has only one observation. V usage is TRBV6-1 and J usage is TRBJ2-5; 9 positions match TRBD2. V was pared by 6 bases and J by 4 bases, with 6 bases of the junction left unmatched. Germline V gives CDR1 MNHNS, CDR2 SASEGT. The CDR3 runs to 14 residues. The CDR3 protein is CASSAGLATETQYF. Written as DNA, the CDR3 is TGTGCCAGCAGCGCGGGACTAGCCACAGAGACCCAGTACTTC.

This clone was counted a single time. This sequence joins TRBV10-2 and TRBJ2-2; D remains ambiguous. Germline assignment: CDR1 WSHSY and CDR2 SAAADI. V gave up 3 bases and J gave up 5 bases, with 13 bases separating them. The CDR3 runs 15 residues. The CDR3 region is CASSDPLAGTGELFF. Written as DNA, the CDR3 is TGCGCCAGCAGTGACCCCCTCGCCGGGACCGGGGAGCTGTTTTTT.

This rearrangement joins TRBV5-1 to TRBJ2-5; 11 nucleotides match TRBD1. This CDR3 has 14 residues. Germline V gives CDR1 SGHRS, CDR2 YFSETQ. Losses at the gene ends were 5 bases for V and 8 bases for J; bases not matched to a gene: 8. Here the CDR3 DNA reads TGCGCCAGCAGAAGGGAGGGACAGGGGGGAACCCAGTACTTC. Its translation is CASRREGQGGTQYF. The full variable domain, in which reference TRBV5-1 and TRBJ2-5 provide the parts outside the CDR3, is KAGVTQTPRYLIKTRGQQVTLSCSPISGHRSVSWYQQTPGQGLQFLFEYFSETQRNKGNFPGRFSGRQFSNSRSEMNVSTLELGDSALYLCASRREGQGGTQYFGPGTRLLVL.

The V and J genes are TRBV19 and TRBJ2-7, with 13 positions matching TRBD2. Per the germline V gene, CDR1 is LNHDA and CDR2 is SQIVND (reference sequence). The CDR3 contains 15 residues. With 9 bases clipped from V and 2 bases from J, the junction kept 7 bases outside the gene matches. CDR3 loop: CASGTSGTGAYEQYF. Here the CDR3 DNA reads TGTGCCAGCGGGACTAGCGGGACAGGGGCCTACGAGCAGTACTTC.

The CDR3 coding sequence is TGTGCCAGCGGTATGGCGGGACAGGGATCCTACAATGAGCAGTTCTTC. It encodes CASGMAGQGSYNEQFF. The V gene is TRBV28, the J gene TRBJ2-1; 9 bases fit TRBD1. Germline CDR1 and CDR2: MDHEN and SYDVKM. The CDR3 extends over 16 amino acids. Losses at the gene ends were 8 bases for V and 1 base for J; bases not matched to a gene: 9.

The chain is built from TRBV28 and TRBJ2-3; TRBD1 matches 7 bases. The trim removed 8 bases at V and 3 bases at J, leaving 5 bases unmatched. CDR3 length: 13 residues. The germline V gene has CDR1 MDHEN and CDR2 SYDVKM. CDR3 DNA: TGTGCCAGCCTGTCCAGGGGGACAGATACGCAGTATTTT. It is translated as CASLSRGTDTQYF.

The chain is built from TRBV5-4 and TRBJ2-3, with TRBD2 identical over 11 bases. Trimming cost V 0 bases and J 6 bases; bases outside gene matches: 6. Germline CDR1 is SGHNT and CDR2 is YYREEE (reference sequence). CDR3 length: 16 residues. The CDR3 loop is CASSLGSGGAGDTQYF. CDR3 bases: TGTGCCAGCAGCTTGGGTAGCGGGGGGGCCGGTGATACGCAGTATTTT.

This chain uses TRBV5-1 with TRBJ2-5; no firm D call. Per the germline V gene, CDR1 is SGHRS and CDR2 is YFSETQ. The CDR3 extends over 14 amino acids. Trimming took off 1 base at V and 5 bases at J, with 12 bases between the two ends. Here the CDR3 reads CASSLIGDDETQYF. CDR3 nucleotides: TGCGCCAGCAGCTTGATAGGAGACGATGAGACCCAGTACTTC.

This chain uses TRBV14 with TRBJ2-3; TRBD2 matches 7 bases. Germline lookup yields CDR1 SGHDN and CDR2 FVKESK. Unmatched junction bases numbered 7, after V lost 5 bases and J lost 8 bases. This CDR3 spans 13 amino acids. CDR3 residues: CASSGLVYGTQYF. Written as DNA, the CDR3 is TGTGCCAGCAGCGGACTAGTCTACGGTACGCAGTATTTT.

The gene calls are TRBV5-6 and TRBJ1-2, with 9 positions matching TRBD1. V dropped 0 bases and J dropped 5; count of bases not matched to a gene: 8. Germline CDR1 reads SGHDT; CDR2 reads YYEEEE. The CDR3 runs 16 residues. The CDR3 DNA is TGTGCCAGCAGCTTGGGAGGGACAGGGATCCTATATGGCTACACCTTC. Translating gives CASSLGGTGILYGYTF.

The J gene is TRBJ1-2, the V gene TRBV4-3; D is undetermined. The V gene lost 0 bases and the J gene lost 8 bases, with 13 bases spanning the gap. The V gene's germline CDR1 is LGHNA and CDR2 YSLEER. This CDR3 is built from 14 residues. CDR3 nucleotide sequence: TGCGCCAGCAGCCAAGATCCACTTCTAGGGGGCTACACCTTC. The encoded protein is CASSQDPLLGGYTF.

Here the CDR3 reads CATTTRTGYQPQHF. CDR3 sequence (DNA): TGTGCCACCACGACCCGGACAGGGTATCAGCCCCAGCATTTT. The V call is TRBV15, the J call TRBJ1-5, with 8 bases that match TRBD1. This CDR3 region has 14 residues. CDR1 and CDR2 (germline): LNHNV, YYDKDF (reference sequence). V shed 7 bases, J shed 5 bases, and the junction held 7 bases outside the gene matches.

The genes are TRBV25-1 and TRBJ2-3, with TRBD2 matching over 9 bases. The CDR3 loop spans 16 amino acids. With V trimmed by 3 bases and J by 5 bases, 9 bases remained unmatched. Germline lookup yields CDR1 MGHDK and CDR2 SYGVNS. The CDR3: CASSDGGGAFGDTQYF. DNA of the CDR3: TGTGCCAGCAGTGACGGCGGGGGGGCCTTTGGAGATACGCAGTATTTT.

The J gene is TRBJ2-2, the V gene TRBV27; 10 nucleotides align to TRBD2. The V gene's germline CDR1 is MNHEY and CDR2 SMNVEV (reference sequence). This CDR3 is 17 amino acids long. Unmatched junction bases numbered 12, after V lost 5 bases and J lost 6 bases. In DNA form, the CDR3 reads TGTGCCAGCAGTCCCGGGACTAGCGCCTACGGGGCCGGGGAGCTGTTTTTT. Amino acids: CASSPGTSAYGAGELFF.

The rearrangement links TRBV2 to TRBJ1-3, with D maybe TRBD1 (6 bases). CDR3 length: 15 amino acids. The ends were cut back, 7 bases at V and 2 bases at J, with 15 bases in the middle. CDR1 and CDR2 (germline): SNHLY, FYNNEI. CDR3 region: CASTPQGRTGNTIYF. CDR3 DNA sequence: TGTGCCAGCACCCCCCAGGGGAGAACTGGAAACACCATATATTTT.

The chain has TRBV2 and TRBJ2-3, with D tentatively TRBD1 or TRBD2 (5 bases each). CDR1 and CDR2 from the germline V gene are SNHLY and FYNNEI. The V and J ends lost 8 bases and 3 bases respectively, with 18 bases between them. CDR3 length: 15 residues. CDR3 sequence reads: CASVPRGPGTDTQYF. In nucleotides, the CDR3 is TGTGCCAGCGTCCCCCGGGGCCCGGGGACAGATACGCAGTATTTT.

The rearrangement uses TRBV7-2 and TRBJ2-1; no clear D gene. The V and J ends lost 9 bases and 6 bases respectively, with 12 bases between them. Per the germline V gene, CDR1 is SGHTA and CDR2 is FQGNSA. The CDR3 extends over 12 amino acids. CDR3 sequence: CASREQPNEQFF. The CDR3 bases are TGTGCCAGTAGAGAGCAACCCAATGAGCAGTTCTTC.

J is TRBJ2-7 and V is TRBV5-1; a weak D match, TRBD2 (6 bases). Per germline, CDR1 SGHRS and CDR2 YFSETQ. This CDR3 spans 16 amino acids. The V end lost 6 bases, the J end lost 2 bases, and 21 bases lay between the germline ends. The CDR3 sequence is CASTRSPGGTAYEQYF. The CDR3 DNA reads as TGCGCCAGCACCCGATCGCCTGGCGGGACGGCCTACGAGCAGTACTTC.

This clone was counted between two and nine times. The V and J genes are TRBV5-1 and TRBJ1-6, with TRBD1 matching over 11 bases. CDR1 is SGHRS, CDR2 YFSETQ, per germline. Losses at the gene ends were 0 bases for V and 9 bases for J; bases not matched to a gene: 2. The length of the CDR3 is 15 residues. CDR3 nucleotide sequence: TGCGCCAGCAGCTTGGACGGACAGGGGGCTTCACCCCTCCACTTT. Translated: CASSLDGQGASPLHF.

V is TRBV7-6 and J is TRBJ2-1; D remains unclear. V lost 5 bases and J 7 bases, leaving 24 bases between the germline ends. The CDR3 loop spans 17 amino acids. Germline assignment: CDR1 SGHVS and CDR2 FNYEAQ. The CDR3 region has the DNA TGTGCCAGCAGCCCTCACCCTTACTCGGCTCTGGGAAATGAGCAGTTCTTC. Protein product: CASSPHPYSALGNEQFF.

This clone has a handful of counts. The chain is built from TRBV30 and TRBJ1-4, with D unresolved. V dropped 2 bases and J dropped 3 bases, with 10 bases sitting between them. Per the germline V gene, CDR1 is GTSNPN and CDR2 is SVGIG (reference sequence). CDR3 length: 14 residues. The CDR3 region is CAWSLGRSNEKLFF. DNA for the CDR3: TGTGCCTGGAGTCTAGGTCGGTCTAATGAAAAACTGTTTTTT.

The chain uses TRBV10-3 and TRBJ2-2; TRBD1 matches 8 bases. The germline V gene has CDR1 ENHRY and CDR2 SYGVKD. The CDR3 has 16 amino acids. The ends lost 3 bases at V and 3 bases at J; junction bases unmatched: 6. As DNA, the CDR3 is TGTGCCATCAGTGATGCGGCAGGGGGCGACACCGGGGAGCTGTTTTTT. Its translation is CAISDAAGGDTGELFF.

The V gene is TRBV6-1, the J gene TRBJ2-7; 9 nucleotides agree with TRBD2. This CDR3 comprises 14 residues. CDR1 and CDR2 (germline): MNHNS, SASEGT. V lost 11 bases, J lost 4 bases, and 12 bases stayed unmatched. This chain's CDR3 is CAGTRSGSAYEQYF. CDR3 sequence (DNA): TGTGCCGGCACCCGTAGCGGGAGTGCGTACGAGCAGTACTTC.

This chain links TRBV5-1 with TRBJ1-2; no clear D. V was clipped by 0 bases and J by 2 bases, with 14 bases between them. Per germline, CDR1 SGHRS and CDR2 YFSETQ. The CDR3 loop spans 16 amino acids. The CDR3 here is CASSLAYGATNYGYTF. The CDR3 nucleotides read TGCGCCAGCAGCTTGGCCTATGGAGCCACAAACTATGGCTACACCTTC.

This sequence joins TRBV4-3 and TRBJ1-2; D remains unclear. The CDR3 spans 16 residues. V dropped 0 bases and J dropped 6 bases, with 17 bases sitting between them. Per the germline V gene, CDR1 is LGHNA and CDR2 is YSLEER. CDR3 coding DNA: TGCGCCAGCAGCCAAGATACTCGGGAAATCCCTAATGGCTACACCTTC. Its protein is CASSQDTREIPNGYTF.

As DNA, the CDR3 is TGTGCCAGCAGCATGGGACAGGGGGTCTATGGCTACACCTTC. Its protein product is CASSMGQGVYGYTF. The chain has TRBV5-5 and TRBJ1-2, with 11 bases fitting TRBD1. This CDR3 is 14 amino acids long. Per germline, CDR1 SGHKS and CDR2 YYEKEE (reference sequence). Trimming at V came to 4 bases and at J to 4 bases, leaving 3 bases not matched to a gene.

The CDR3 here is CASSLTGTGARGDTQYF. The CDR3 DNA reads TGTGCCAGCAGCCTTACCGGGACAGGGGCCCGCGGAGATACGCAGTATTTT. This rearrangement joins TRBV9 to TRBJ2-3, with 10 nucleotides matching TRBD1. Trimming took 4 bases from V and 5 from J; bases not matched to a gene: 13. This CDR3 contains 17 residues. Germline loops: CDR1 SGDLS, CDR2 YYNGEE.

The V and J genes are TRBV12-1 and TRBJ2-5; TRBD2, as called in the table, went unchecked against the DNA. TRBV12-1 is noted as a pseudogene. The CDR3 is made up of 13 amino acids. The CDR3, as DNA: TGTGCCAGCAGCCTCTTCCGGGGGGAGACCCAGTACTTC. Amino acids: CASSLFRGETQYF.

The V and J genes are TRBV7-2 and TRBJ1-6; 7 bases line up with TRBD1. Germline V gene lookup returns CDR1 SGHTA and CDR2 FQGNSA. The junction had 6 bases not matched to a gene; V was cut back by 6 bases and J by 7 bases. The CDR3 is 14 amino acids. CDR3 loop: CASSPDRSNSPLHF. The CDR3 region has the DNA TGTGCCAGCAGTCCGGACAGGTCCAATTCACCCCTCCACTTT.